The 30 T cell receptor beta chains presented below share a single source sample, sequenced in a study of T-cell memory formation after mild COVID-19. A single record per CDR3 protein comes from TCRdb applying MiXCR to the 5' RACE reads. The sample includes about 620,000 distinct CDR3 sequences, about a sixth of them seen just once. Sample: PBMCs or a T cell subset sorted from them (not recorded which). Every receptor here comes from an adult woman who had mild COVID-19 (a few samples of this study predate the infection). Cell type and time point are not known.

This clonotype has just a few counts. The chain links TRBV6-2 or TRBV6-3 to TRBJ2-4; D uncertain. The CDR3 consists of 14 residues. CDR1 MNHEY and CDR2 SVGEGT come from the germline V gene. Trimming cost V 4 bases and J 3 bases, with 10 bases left between them. The CDR3 nucleotides read TGTGCCAGCAGTTTCAGGCGACACAAAAACATTCAGTACTTC. Protein: CASSFRRHKNIQYF.

Notes on this clonotype: The junction differs from germline at one of its ends, possibly a read error. The V call is TRBV7-7, the J call TRBJ2-2; 8 positions match TRBD1. The germline gives CDR1 SSHAT, CDR2 FNYEAQ (reference sequence). This CDR3 region has 17 residues. The CDR3 DNA reads TGTGCTAGCAGCCTCTCCCCCGGGACAGGGAACACCGGGGAGCTGTTTTTT. Translating it yields CASSLSPGTGNTGELFF.

The table lists this clonotype with a few counts. V gene TRBV5-1 combines with J gene TRBJ2-1; TRBD1 matches at 9 bases. The CDR3 consists of 14 residues. V was pared by 6 bases and J by 2 bases, with 3 bases of the junction left unmatched. Germline V gives CDR1 SGHRS, CDR2 YFSETQ. The CDR3, as DNA: TGCGCCAGCAAACAGGGGGCAACCTACAATGAGCAGTTCTTC. Translating gives CASKQGATYNEQFF.

This clonotype was detected ten times or more. This sequence joins TRBV5-1 and TRBJ2-7, with D unclear. CDR3 length equals 14 residues. V lost 0 bases to trimming and J lost 2 bases, with 9 bases between them. Germline V gives CDR1 SGHRS, CDR2 YFSETQ. CDR3 coding DNA: TGCGCCAGCAGCTTGGGTCAGGACCCCTACGAGCAGTACTTC. It encodes CASSLGQDPYEQYF.

The gene calls are TRBV6-2 or TRBV6-3 and TRBJ2-1; 8 bases match TRBD2. This CDR3 is 15 amino acids long. The V segment lost 8 bases and the J segment 4 bases; nucleotides outside the gene matches: 10. From germline, CDR1 is MNHEY and CDR2 SVGEGT. CDR3 DNA: TGTGCCAGCGGAAAGGCGGGAGGCCAATACAATGAGCAGTTCTTC. Encoded protein: CASGKAGGQYNEQFF.

This clonotype was detected only a few times. The chain carries TRBV18 and TRBJ1-2; no clear D gene. Trimming removed 6 bases from V and 4 bases from J, with 18 bases in between. Germline V lookup: CDR1 KGHSH, CDR2 LQKENI. CDR3 length equals 15 residues. CDR3 loop: CASSLTNWASYGYTF. The CDR3 DNA is TGTGCCAGCTCGCTGACAAACTGGGCGAGCTATGGCTACACCTTC. The full variable domain, in which reference TRBV18 and TRBJ1-2 provide the parts outside the CDR3, is NAGVMQNPRHLVRRRGQEARLRCSPMKGHSHVYWYRQLPEEGLKFMVYLQKENIIDESGMPKERFSAEFPKEGPSILRIQQVVRGDSAAYFCASSLTNWASYGYTFGSGTRLTVV.

This clonotype was seen more than once but under ten times. J is TRBJ2-6 and V is TRBV11-2; D uncertain. The CDR3 contains 15 residues. V lost 3 bases, J lost 1 base, and 7 bases lay in between. Germline assignment: CDR1 SGHAT and CDR2 FQNNGV. The CDR3 region has the DNA TGTGCCAGCAGCTTCGTAAGGTCTGGGGCCAACGTCCTGACTTTC. As protein: CASSFVRSGANVLTF.

This clonotype was seen a few times. This CDR3 reads CASSPRDVNTEAFF. CDR3 DNA sequence: TGTGCCAGCTCACCACGGGACGTTAACACTGAAGCTTTCTTT. The V call is TRBV18, the J call TRBJ1-1; weak D call: TRBD1 (5 bases). Trimming stripped 1 base from V and 2 bases from J, with 8 bases between. CDR1 KGHSH and CDR2 LQKENI come from the germline V gene. There are 14 residues in the CDR3.

The CDR3 loop reads CASSQGLGGNTIYF. DNA for the CDR3: TGTGCCAGCAGCCAGGGACTGGGCGGAAACACCATATATTTT. The V gene is TRBV3-1, the J gene TRBJ1-3; a weak D match, TRBD1 (5 bases). Germline CDR1 LGHDT, CDR2 YNNKEL (reference sequence). Trimming cost V 3 bases and J 4 bases, with 10 bases left between them. The CDR3 sequence is 14 residues long.

V gene TRBV7-9 combines with J gene TRBJ2-3; unclear D gene. V lost 5 bases, J lost 8 bases, and 11 bases lay in between. Germline V gene lookup returns CDR1 SEHNR and CDR2 FQNEAQ (reference sequence). The CDR3 runs 12 residues. The CDR3 nucleotides read TGTGCCAGCAGCCACAACGCTGCTACGCAGTATTTT. This encodes CASSHNAATQYF.

This chain uses TRBV7-8 with TRBJ1-3; D gene uncertain. CDR3 length: 14 amino acids. The ends were cut back, 4 bases at V and 3 bases at J, with 10 bases in the middle. Per germline, CDR1 SGHVS and CDR2 FQNEAQ. The CDR3 protein is CASSSLGLGNTIYF. DNA of the CDR3: TGTGCCAGCAGCTCCCTCGGGCTTGGAAACACCATATATTTT.

The chain has TRBV4-1 and TRBJ2-3; TRBD2 matches at 9 bases. This CDR3 is 16 amino acids long. The V segment lost 4 bases and the J segment 4 bases; nucleotides outside the gene matches: 9. Germline CDR1 MGHRA, CDR2 YSYEKL. The CDR3 DNA reads as TGCGCCAGCAGCCCTACGCGGGGGGGCGATTCAGATACGCAGTATTTT. Its protein is CASSPTRGGDSDTQYF.

This clonotype appeared a few times. The chain has TRBV11-2 and TRBJ2-1, with D tentatively TRBD2 (5 bases). Trimming shortened V by 5 bases and J by 9 bases, and 11 bases separated the two germline ends. The CDR3 is made up of 12 amino acids. Germline CDR1 and CDR2: SGHAT and FQNNGV. The CDR3 loop reads CASSLLGGEQFF. The CDR3 DNA reads TGTGCCAGCAGCCTACTAGGTGGTGAGCAGTTCTTC.

This clonotype was seen more than once but under ten times. This rearrangement joins TRBV14 to TRBJ1-2; TRBD1 matches at 7 bases. The germline V gene encodes CDR1 SGHDN and CDR2 FVKESK. This CDR3 is 16 amino acids long. With 0 bases clipped from V and 7 bases from J, the junction kept 11 bases outside the gene matches. CDR3 residues: CASSQDARGRFGGYTF. DNA for the CDR3: TGTGCCAGCAGCCAAGATGCTAGGGGGCGCTTTGGTGGCTACACCTTC.

In this sample, this clonotype turned up a few times. The V call is TRBV5-5, the J call TRBJ2-6, with 9 bases matching TRBD1. Germline loops: CDR1 SGHKS, CDR2 YYEKEE (reference sequence). The CDR3 totals 17 residues. The V and J ends lost 3 bases and 0 bases, in that order; junction bases with no gene match: 4. The CDR3 coding sequence is TGTGCCAGCAGCTGGGGACAGGGAAGCTCTGGGGCCAACGTCCTGACTTTC. Its protein product is CASSWGQGSSGANVLTF. The variable domain in full, completed from reference TRBV5-5 and TRBJ2-6, reads DAGVTQSPTHLIKTRGQQVTLRCSPISGHKSVSWYQQVLGQGPQFIFQYYEKEERGRGNFPDRFSARQFPNYSSELNVNALLLGDSALYLCASSWGQGSSGANVLTFGAGSRLTVL.

This clonotype was counted between two and nine times. The CDR3 sequence: CASSRSGARGSYEQYF. CDR3 DNA: TGTGCCAGCAGCCGATCGGGGGCGCGGGGCTCCTACGAGCAGTACTTC. This rearrangement joins TRBV11-2 to TRBJ2-7; D may correspond to TRBD1 or TRBD2 (6 bases each). V shed 5 bases and J shed 0 bases, with 17 bases lying between them. CDR3 length equals 16 residues. Germline CDR1 and CDR2: SGHAT and FQNNGV.

The chain has TRBV4-3 and TRBJ1-2; no firm D call. The CDR3 loop spans 16 amino acids. The ends were cut back, 0 bases at V and 0 bases at J, with 11 bases in the middle. Per the germline V gene, CDR1 is LGHNA and CDR2 is YSLEER. The CDR3 DNA reads as TGCGCCAGCAGCCAAGACCCACAGCCTACTAACTATGGCTACACCTTC. Protein sequence: CASSQDPQPTNYGYTF.

The chain couples TRBV5-1 to TRBJ2-7; 7 nucleotides agree with TRBD1. CDR3 length equals 16 residues. Germline V CDR1 and CDR2: SGHRS, YFSETQ. V lost 6 bases to trimming and J lost 0 bases; unmatched junction nucleotides: 12. The CDR3 protein is CASIPGPGGNSYEQYF. The CDR3 bases are TGCGCCAGCATCCCGGGTCCAGGGGGAAACTCCTACGAGCAGTACTTC.

This rearrangement joins TRBV4-1 to TRBJ1-1; 7 nucleotides line up with TRBD1. J gave up 4 bases and V 3 bases, and 14 bases lay outside the gene matches. The CDR3 spans 17 residues. From germline, CDR1 is MGHRA and CDR2 YSYEKL. The CDR3 region is CASSQGRIPRGPTEAFF. The CDR3 DNA is TGCGCCAGCAGCCAGGGCAGGATCCCTAGGGGGCCCACTGAAGCTTTCTTT.

The chain uses TRBV6-2 or TRBV6-3 and TRBJ1-5; no definite D call. The CDR3 is 15 amino acids. Germline-derived CDR1 and CDR2 are MNHEY and SVGEGT. V lost 5 bases, J lost 0 bases, and 11 bases lay in between. The CDR3 DNA reads as TGTGCCAGCAGTCGGGGTTCTTATAGCAATCAGCCCCAGCATTTT. Its translation is CASSRGSYSNQPQHF.

This clonotype turned up a few times. The chain has TRBV4-2 and TRBJ1-3; D is undetermined. V lost 1 base to trimming and J lost 0 bases, with 7 bases between them. CDR1 is LGHNA and CDR2 is YNFKEQ in the germline V gene. The length of the CDR3 is 15 residues. CDR3 loop: CASSQGGFSGNTIYF. The CDR3 DNA reads as TGTGCCAGCAGCCAAGGAGGTTTCTCTGGAAACACCATATATTTT.

This clonotype was picked up many times. The rearrangement joins TRBV20-1 to TRBJ2-5, with no clear D. This CDR3 has 13 residues. V shed 0 bases and J shed 7 bases, with 12 bases lying between them. Per the germline V gene, CDR1 is DFQATT and CDR2 is SNEGSKA (reference sequence). CDR3 loop: CSARDGGLATQYF. CDR3 nucleotide sequence: TGCAGTGCTAGAGATGGTGGGTTGGCGACCCAGTACTTC.

Only a few counts were recorded for this clonotype. The chain recombines TRBV10-3 with TRBJ2-7, with D possibly matching TRBD2 (6 bases). Trimming pared 0 bases from V and 11 bases from J, leaving 11 bases between. The germline V gene encodes CDR1 ENHRY and CDR2 SYGVKD. The CDR3 spans 12 residues. The CDR3 loop reads CAISESGRREYF. CDR3 in DNA: TGTGCCATCAGTGAGTCGGGGCGGAGGGAGTACTTC.

This clonotype was detected only a few times. J is TRBJ1-5 and V is TRBV20-1, with D tentatively TRBD1 (5 bases). V shed 0 bases and J shed 3 bases, with 18 bases lying between them. This CDR3 is 17 amino acids long. Germline V gene lookup returns CDR1 DFQATT and CDR2 SNEGSKA (reference sequence). CDR3 DNA: TGCAGTGCTAGAGAAAGGAGGGGACTTGGCTCCAATCAGCCCCAGCATTTT. Its translation: CSARERRGLGSNQPQHF.

This clonotype showed up just a few times. DNA of the CDR3: TGTGCCAGCAGCCAAAGGGGGTCGAATGAGCAGTTCTTC. Translating it yields CASSQRGSNEQFF. The genes are TRBV4-2 and TRBJ2-1; D may be TRBD1 (6 bases). V was trimmed by 2 bases and J by 7 bases, leaving 9 bases between them. The CDR3 contains 13 residues. Germline assignment: CDR1 LGHNA and CDR2 YNFKEQ.

Turning to this clonotype: One end of the junction varies from germline; a read error may be responsible. CDR3 bases: TGCGCCAGCAGTTTGGAACCTATGGGCGCGGGGTCTTCTAGCACAGATACGCAGTATTTT. Translated: CASSLEPMGAGSSSTDTQYF. V and J are TRBV5-1 and TRBJ2-3, with a possible D match to TRBD2 (6 bases). CDR3 length: 20 residues. Germline CDR1 is SGHRS and CDR2 is YFSETQ.

In this sample, this clonotype turned up a few times. The V gene is TRBV9, the J gene TRBJ1-6; TRBD1 might be the D (6 bases). V lost 0 bases and J lost 7, with 11 bases in between. This CDR3 is built from 15 residues. Germline CDR1 is SGDLS and CDR2 is YYNGEE. Here the CDR3 DNA reads TGTGCCAGCAGCGTAGAAGGGGGGGCGAATTCACCCCTCCACTTT. It encodes CASSVEGGANSPLHF.

The rearrangement links TRBV4-1 to TRBJ2-7, with TRBD1 matching 7 bases. Trimming removed 4 bases from V and 1 base from J; junction bases left unmatched: 10. CDR1 MGHRA and CDR2 YSYEKL come from the germline V gene. The length of the CDR3 is 16 residues. The DNA for the CDR3 is TGCGCCAGCAGCCGTCGTGACAGGGTCTCTTCCTACGAGCAGTACTTC. Its protein product is CASSRRDRVSSYEQYF.

The genes are TRBV5-1 and TRBJ2-7; 12 positions agree with TRBD1. The CDR3 is made up of 17 amino acids. J lost 5 bases, V lost 3 bases, and 12 bases had no gene match. Per the germline V gene, CDR1 is SGHRS and CDR2 is YFSETQ. CDR3 amino acids: CASSSGITGTGGDEQYF. The DNA for the CDR3 is TGCGCCAGCAGCTCGGGTATTACGGGGACAGGGGGCGACGAGCAGTACTTC.

This chain links TRBV5-1 with TRBJ1-6; D is unclear. Germline CDR1 is SGHRS and CDR2 is YFSETQ. V shed 1 base and J shed 6 bases, with 14 bases lying between them. The CDR3 loop spans 16 amino acids. The CDR3 sequence is CASSLWTSSLNSPLHF. In DNA form, the CDR3 reads TGCGCCAGCAGCTTGTGGACTTCCTCTCTTAATTCACCCCTCCACTTT.